This TCR beta chain is from a study of blood T cell repertoires in COVID-19. Profiling relied on immunoSEQ multiplex PCR, and the TCRdb table lists in-frame clones only, not all of them. The top ten hold 6.2% of the sample, which has more than 80,000 clones, around 80% seen once. The CDR3 contains 14 residues. Germline V gives CDR1 LNHDA, CDR2 SQIVND (reference sequence). The V segment lost 8 bases and the J segment 4 bases; nucleotides outside the gene matches: 7. The TCR sequence derives from an older man with COVID-19, enrolled during active disease. Sequencing was done on a sample of peripheral blood. The genes are TRBV19 and TRBJ1-2, with TRBD1 matching 10 bases. CDR3 bases: TGTGCCAGTCGGCGGACAGGGGGAGTCTATGGCTACACCTTC. It yields the protein CASRRTGGVYGYTF.